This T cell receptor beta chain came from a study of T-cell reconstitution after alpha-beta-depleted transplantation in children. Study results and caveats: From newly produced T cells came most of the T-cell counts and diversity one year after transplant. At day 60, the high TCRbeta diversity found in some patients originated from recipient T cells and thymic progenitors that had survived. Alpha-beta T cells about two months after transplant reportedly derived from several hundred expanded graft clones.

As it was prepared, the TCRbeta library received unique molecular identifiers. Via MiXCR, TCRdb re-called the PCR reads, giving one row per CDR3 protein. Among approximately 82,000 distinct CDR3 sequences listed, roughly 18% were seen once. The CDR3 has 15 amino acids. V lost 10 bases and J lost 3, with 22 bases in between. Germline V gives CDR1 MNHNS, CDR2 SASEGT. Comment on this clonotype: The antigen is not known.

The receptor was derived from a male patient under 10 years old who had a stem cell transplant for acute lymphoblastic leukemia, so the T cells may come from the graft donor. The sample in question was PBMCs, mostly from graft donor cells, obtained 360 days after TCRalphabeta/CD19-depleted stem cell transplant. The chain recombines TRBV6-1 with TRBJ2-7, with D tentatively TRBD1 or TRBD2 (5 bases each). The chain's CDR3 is CATKVGVSPLYEQYF. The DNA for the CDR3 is TGTGCCACCAAAGTGGGGGTGAGTCCTCTCTACGAGCAGTACTTC.